These T cell receptor beta chains were read from a single sample in a study of blood T cell repertoires in COVID-19. Repertoires were generated with immunoSEQ multiplex PCR, while TCRdb's copy carries only in-frame clones and drops some. In the table there are roughly 290,000 clones, around 85% of which are singletons. The sequencing input was peripheral blood. These receptors all come from a woman younger than 45 who had recovered from COVID-19. Each CDR3 is given with its conserved first and last residue. Size values are once, few and many counts, or a class for expanded clones, and some rows have none.

clone size	J gene	V gene	CDR3 protein
-	TRBJ2-7	TRBV28	CASSLAGGPINHEQYF
-	TRBJ2-1	TRBV5-1	CASRTVFDNEQFF
-	TRBJ2-7	TRBV5-1	CASGQTSGSYEQYF
once	TRBJ2-1	TRBV5-1	CASGTGGDEQFF
-	TRBJ2-1	TRBV4-1	CASSQVWRGFGVEQFF
-	TRBJ2-5	TRBV24-1	CATSDVTGIQETQYF
-	TRBJ1-3	TRBV6-6	CASSPSGTAGNTIYF
-	TRBJ1-1	TRBV25-1	CASRDGQSEAFF
-	TRBJ2-3	TRBV15	CATRLAGGADTQYF
-	TRBJ1-5	TRBV2	CASGLYPNQPQHF
-	TRBJ2-7	TRBV7-8	CASSARVAVPYF
-	TRBJ2-3	TRBV24-1	CATSPALAASTQYF
once	TRBJ2-3	TRBV24-1	CATSSPGLAVADTQYF
-	TRBJ2-1	TRBV27	CASSPSLAWSSYNEQFF
once	TRBJ2-4	TRBV7-3	CASSADNGIQYF
-	TRBJ1-4	TRBV27	CASSFLSLGSTNEKLFF
few	TRBJ1-6	TRBV6-1	CASSEGQGNSPLHF
-	TRBJ2-7	TRBV9	CASRPRDRVPYEQYF
-	TRBJ2-3	TRBV24-1	CATRGGPRETDTQYF
-	TRBJ2-7	TRBV3-1/TRBV3-2	CASSQVAGLELTVQYF
once	TRBJ2-5	TRBV5-6	CASTRLDTAGSETQYF
-	TRBJ2-7	TRBV27	CASSPSTPGTSGKEQYF